Below are 9 T cell receptor beta chains sequenced from a single sample in a study of blood T cell repertoires in COVID-19. TCRdb's copy holds only in-frame clones and misses some; the assay was immunoSEQ multiplex PCR. This table holds over 200,000 clones, 88% found once. Sample: PBMCs or T cells enriched from blood (not recorded which). These receptors were obtained from a woman aged 25 to 45 who had been exposed to COVID-19.

The chain is built from TRBV24-1 and TRBJ2-5; tentatively, D is TRBD2 (5 bases). Trimming removed 0 bases at V and 4 bases at J, with 11 bases between. The CDR3 loop spans 15 amino acids. Germline V gene lookup returns CDR1 KGHDR and CDR2 SFDVKD. CDR3 sequence (DNA): TGTGCCACCAGTGATTTGCGGGGAGCCTCAGAGACCCAGTACTTC. Encoded protein: CATSDLRGASETQYF.

The chain is built from TRBV10-3 and TRBJ1-1; possibly TRBD1 for D (5 bases). Germline CDR1 is ENHRY and CDR2 is SYGVKD. The germline V and J ends were trimmed by 0 bases and 6 bases, with 14 bases remaining between them. The CDR3 has 15 amino acids. CDR3 sequence reads: CAISESGGAAPEAFF. In nucleotides, the CDR3 is TGTGCCATCAGTGAGTCTGGAGGGGCGGCCCCTGAAGCTTTCTTT.

The gene calls are TRBV5-1 and TRBJ1-1; the D is unclear. Per germline, CDR1 SGHRS and CDR2 YFSETQ. The CDR3 runs 14 residues. The V end lost 0 bases, the J end lost 4 bases, and 10 bases lay between the germline ends. The CDR3 region has the DNA TGCGCCAGCAGCTTGGGTGGGGAGGGCACTGAAGCTTTCTTT. Its translation: CASSLGGEGTEAFF.

CDR3 coding DNA: TGTGCCAGCAGCCAAGATACCCTTGACAGACCTAATCAGCCCCAGCATTTT. Protein: CASSQDTLDRPNQPQHF. The J gene is TRBJ1-5, the V gene TRBV4-2, with D possibly being TRBD1 (5 bases). CDR3 length equals 17 residues. Trimming took 0 bases from V and 4 from J, leaving 16 bases between them. Germline loops: CDR1 LGHNA, CDR2 YNFKEQ.

This clone has more than one count but fewer than ten. The rearrangement uses TRBV28 and TRBJ1-6; D is uncertain. The CDR3 totals 12 residues. V was clipped by 7 bases and J by 13 bases, with 14 bases between them. CDR1 MDHEN and CDR2 SYDVKM come from the germline V gene. CDR3 in DNA: TGTGCCAGCACCAATGCGGGGAGGCCCCTCCACTTT. Its protein product is CASTNAGRPLHF.

This chain connects TRBV2 to TRBJ2-7, with 7 positions matching TRBD1. This CDR3 is built from 14 residues. Looked up from germline, CDR1 is SNHLY and CDR2 is FYNNEI. V was pared by 6 bases and J by 0 bases, with 5 bases of the junction left unmatched. DNA of the CDR3: TGTGCCAGCAGCTGGACAGGCTACTCCTACGAGCAGTACTTC. Its protein product is CASSWTGYSYEQYF.

The rearrangement uses TRBV3-1 (or the pseudogene TRBV3-2) and TRBJ2-3; 13 bases are shared with TRBD2. The CDR3 is 16 amino acids. The V gene's germline CDR1 is LGHDT and CDR2 YNNKEL (reference sequence). After removal of 6 bases from V and 8 bases from J, the junction contained 11 bases not matched to a gene. Written as DNA, the CDR3 is TGTGCCAGCAGTGATCCGGGACTAGCGGGAACGGGTACGCAGTATTTT. This encodes CASSDPGLAGTGTQYF.

The CDR3 protein is CASSTTAGANVLTF. CDR3 nucleotides: TGTGCCAGCAGTACGACAGCTGGGGCCAACGTCCTGACTTTC. The chain recombines TRBV2 with TRBJ2-6, with D possibly being TRBD1 (5 bases). V gave up 5 bases and J gave up 2 bases, with 7 bases separating them. The CDR3 has 14 residues. CDR1 is SNHLY and CDR2 is FYNNEI in the germline V gene.

The chain links TRBV5-1 to TRBJ2-2; 7 nucleotides line up with TRBD2. The CDR3 length is 14 residues. Germline V gene data show CDR1 as SGHRS and CDR2 as YFSETQ. J lost 7 bases, V lost 5 bases, and 8 bases had no gene match. The CDR3 loop is CASRMGGPNGELFF. The DNA of the CDR3 is TGCGCCAGCAGAATGGGAGGGCCTAACGGGGAGCTGTTTTTT. Looking up the rest from reference TRBV5-1 and TRBJ2-2 gives the full variable domain: KAGVTQTPRYLIKTRGQQVTLSCSPISGHRSVSWYQQTPGQGLQFLFEYFSETQRNKGNFPGRFSGRQFSNSRSEMNVSTLELGDSALYLCASRMGGPNGELFFGEGSRLTVL.